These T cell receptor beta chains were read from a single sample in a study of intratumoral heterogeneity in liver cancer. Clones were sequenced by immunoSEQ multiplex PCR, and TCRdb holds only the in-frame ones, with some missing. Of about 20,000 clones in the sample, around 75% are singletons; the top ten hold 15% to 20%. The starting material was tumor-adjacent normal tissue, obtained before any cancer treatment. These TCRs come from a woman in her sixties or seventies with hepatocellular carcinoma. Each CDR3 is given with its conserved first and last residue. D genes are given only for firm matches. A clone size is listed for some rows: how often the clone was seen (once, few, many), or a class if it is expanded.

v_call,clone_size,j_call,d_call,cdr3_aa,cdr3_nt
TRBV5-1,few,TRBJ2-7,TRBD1,CASSTTGGEQYF,TGCGCCAGCAGCACGACAGGGGGCGAGCAGTACTTC
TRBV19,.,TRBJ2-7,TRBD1,CASSIRGQAYEQYF,TGTGCCAGTAGTATTCGTGGACAGGCCTACGAGCAGTACTTC
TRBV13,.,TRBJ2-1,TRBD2,CASSFSTLADAYNEQFF,TGTGCCAGCAGCTTTTCTACACTAGCGGACGCCTACAATGAGCAGTTCTTC
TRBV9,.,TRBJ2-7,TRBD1,CASSAGTGYVYEQYF,TGTGCCAGCAGCGCAGGGACAGGGTACGTCTACGAGCAGTACTTC
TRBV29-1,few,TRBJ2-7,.,CSVRIGQYEQYF,TGCAGCGTTCGAATAGGACAGTACGAGCAGTACTTC
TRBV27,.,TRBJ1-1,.,CASSYSAGAEAFF,TGTGCCAGCAGTTACTCCGCAGGAGCTGAAGCTTTCTTT
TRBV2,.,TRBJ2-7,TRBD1,CASSLQGAYEQYF,TGTGCCAGCAGCCTACAGGGGGCCTACGAGCAGTACTTC
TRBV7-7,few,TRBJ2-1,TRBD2,CASSKLAGVYNEQFF,TGTGCTAGCAGCAAACTAGCGGGAGTCTACAATGAGCAGTTCTTC
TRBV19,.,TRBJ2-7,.,CASSIRLSSYEQYF,TGTGCCAGTAGTATCCGGCTGAGCTCCTACGAGCAGTACTTC
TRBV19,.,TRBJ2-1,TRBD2,CASSTYSSGPYNEQFF,TGTGCCAGTAGTACTTACTCTAGCGGGCCCTACAATGAGCAGTTCTTC
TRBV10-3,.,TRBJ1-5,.,CAISTVGNQPQHF,TGTGCCATCTCAACCGTAGGTAATCAGCCCCAGCATTTT
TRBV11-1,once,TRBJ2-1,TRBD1,CASSSTGTGVGEQFF,TGTGCCAGCAGTTCGACCGGGACAGGGGTAGGGGAGCAGTTCTTC
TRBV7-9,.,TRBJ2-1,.,CASSLRANEQFF,TGTGCCAGCAGCTTACGTGCCAATGAGCAGTTCTTC
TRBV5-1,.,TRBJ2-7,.,CASSFGGLVDEQYF,TGCGCCAGCAGCTTCGGGGGACTTGTCGACGAGCAGTACTTC
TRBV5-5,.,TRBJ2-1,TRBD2,CASSLSRGGSYNEQFF,TGTGCCAGCAGCTTGTCTCGGGGGGGATCCTACAATGAGCAGTTCTTC
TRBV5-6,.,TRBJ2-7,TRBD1,CASSLQGSSYEQYF,TGTGCCAGCAGCTTACAGGGGAGCTCCTACGAGCAGTACTTC
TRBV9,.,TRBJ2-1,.,CASSVGRRDTYNEQFF,TGTGCCAGCAGCGTAGGGAGGAGAGATACCTACAATGAGCAGTTCTTC
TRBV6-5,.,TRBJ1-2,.,CASRRDSDRGYTF,TGTGCCAGCAGGCGAGACAGCGATCGGGGCTACACCTTC
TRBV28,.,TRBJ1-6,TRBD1,CASSFPTGAFTPLHF,TGTGCCAGCAGTTTCCCGACAGGGGCTTTTACACCCCTCCACTTT
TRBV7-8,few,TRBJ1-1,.,CASSPGQMDTEAFF,TGTGCCAGCAGCCCCGGCCAAATGGACACTGAAGCTTTCTTT
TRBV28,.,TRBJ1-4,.,CASSSLGEKLFF,TGTGCCAGCAGTTCGCTGGGAGAAAAACTGTTTTTT
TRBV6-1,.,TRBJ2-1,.,CASSEWRRGDQFF,TGTGCCAGCAGTGAATGGAGGCGAGGAGATCAGTTCTTC
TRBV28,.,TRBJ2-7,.,CASSLVGYEQYF,TGTGCCAGCAGTTTAGTGGGATACGAGCAGTACTTC
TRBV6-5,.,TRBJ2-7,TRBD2,CASSREGRYEQYF,TGTGCCAGCAGTAGGGAGGGCCGTTACGAGCAGTACTTC
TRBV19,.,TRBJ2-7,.,CASTPSARGSYEQYF,TGTGCCAGTACCCCCTCCGCCCGTGGGTCCTACGAGCAGTACTTC
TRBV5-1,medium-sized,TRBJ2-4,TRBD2,CASSSEEASGSLAKNIQYF,TGCGCCAGCAGCTCCGAGGAGGCTAGCGGCTCACTAGCCAAAAACATTCAGTACTTC
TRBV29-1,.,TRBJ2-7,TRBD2,CSVLTSGSRYEQYF,TGCAGCGTCCTGACTAGCGGGAGTAGATACGAGCAGTACTTC
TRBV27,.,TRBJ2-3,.,CASSRPSGTGSDTQYF,TGTGCCAGCAGTCGGCCTAGCGGGACAGGATCAGATACGCAGTATTTT
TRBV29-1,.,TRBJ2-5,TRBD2,CSAALAGFQETQYF,TGCAGCGCGGCACTAGCGGGATTCCAAGAGACCCAGTACTTC
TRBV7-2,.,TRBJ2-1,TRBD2,CASSVGLHNEQFF,TGTGCCAGCAGCGTGGGACTACACAATGAGCAGTTCTTC
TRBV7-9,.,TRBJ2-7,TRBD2,CASSLLAGGEQYF,TGTGCCAGCAGCCTTCTAGCGGGAGGCGAGCAGTACTTC
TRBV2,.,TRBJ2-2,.,CASSEISNRELFF,TGTGCCAGCAGTGAAATTTCGAATCGGGAGCTGTTTTTT
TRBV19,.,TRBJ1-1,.,CASSREANTEAFF,TGTGCCAGTAGTAGAGAGGCGAACACTGAAGCTTTCTTT
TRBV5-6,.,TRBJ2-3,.,CASMTQGGRISDTQYF,TGTGCCAGCATGACACAGGGAGGGCGGATATCAGATACGCAGTATTTT